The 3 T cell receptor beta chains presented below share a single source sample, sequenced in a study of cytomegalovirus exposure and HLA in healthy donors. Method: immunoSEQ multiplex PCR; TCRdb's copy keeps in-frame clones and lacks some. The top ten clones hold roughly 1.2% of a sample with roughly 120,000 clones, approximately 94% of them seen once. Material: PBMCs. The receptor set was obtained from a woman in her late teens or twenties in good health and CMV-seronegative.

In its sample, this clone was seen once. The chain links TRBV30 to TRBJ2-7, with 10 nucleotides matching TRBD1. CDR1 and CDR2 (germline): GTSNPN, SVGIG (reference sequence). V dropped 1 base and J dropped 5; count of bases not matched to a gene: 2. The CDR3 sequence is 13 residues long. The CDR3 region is CAWSGQGADEQYF. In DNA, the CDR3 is TGTGCCTGGAGTGGACAGGGGGCCGACGAGCAGTACTTC.

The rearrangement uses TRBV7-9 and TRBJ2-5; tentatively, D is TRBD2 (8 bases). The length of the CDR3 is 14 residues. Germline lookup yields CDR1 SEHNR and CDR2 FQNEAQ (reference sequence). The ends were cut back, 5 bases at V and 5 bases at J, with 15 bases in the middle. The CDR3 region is CASSKGAGGETQYF. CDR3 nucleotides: TGTGCCAGCAGCAAGGGGGCGGGGGGTGAGACCCAGTACTTC.

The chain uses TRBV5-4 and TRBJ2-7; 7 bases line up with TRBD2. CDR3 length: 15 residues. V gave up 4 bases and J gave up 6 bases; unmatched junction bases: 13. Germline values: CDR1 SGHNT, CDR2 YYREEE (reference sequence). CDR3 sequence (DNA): TGTGCCAGCAGCGCTCCTGGGGCGGGAGTGGTCGAGCAGTACTTC. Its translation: CASSAPGAGVVEQYF.